This T cell receptor beta chain was recovered during a study of blood T cell repertoires in COVID-19. Study at large: There were acute and convalescent COVID-19 samples, and they came from the United States, Italy and Spain.

Measured with immunoSEQ multiplex PCR; TCRdb has only the in-frame clones, and not every one. The top ten hold roughly 4.2% of the sample, which has about 150,000 clones, around 76% seen once. Germline V lookup: CDR1 KGHSH, CDR2 LQKENI. The CDR3 consists of 15 residues. The V end was cut by 8 bases, the J end by 2 bases, with 19 bases between. This chain links TRBV18 with TRBJ2-7; D perhaps matches TRBD2 (5 bases). Sequenced sample: peripheral blood. The sequence derives from a man between 60 and 75 years old with acute or convalescent COVID-19. The CDR3 nucleotides read TGTGCCAGCCAAACGTCCCGGGATCTAGCCTACGAGCAGTACTTC. It translates to CASQTSRDLAYEQYF.